The 24 T cell receptor beta chains given below trace back to one sample, sequenced in a study of post-analysis software for immune sequencing data. Overall study results and limits: TRBV segments more frequent in patients than in controls numbered several and included TRBV5-6, TRBV5-1 and TRBV20-1.

Incorporated into the TCR beta cDNA libraries were unique molecular identifiers, which served to reduce PCR and sequencing biases. One entry per CDR3 protein, called by TCRdb with MiXCR from the PCR reads. This sample carries just over 250,000 distinct CDR3 sequences, 36% of them seen once, and the ten largest clones take around 4.8%. What these receptors recognize is not known. Input material: blood. All receptors derive from a girl under 18 with multiple sclerosis.

Details on this clonotype: Since a much larger clone is just one base distant, this may be a read error. V is TRBV29-1 and J is TRBJ2-1; D unresolved. The CDR3 totals 16 residues. The V end lost 2 bases, the J end lost 0 bases, and 14 bases lay between the germline ends. Germline V gene sequence: CDR1 SQVTM, CDR2 ANQGSEA. As DNA, the CDR3 is TGCAGCGTTGAAAGTGGGCGGAGTGTCTCCTACAATGAGCAGTTCTTC. Its protein product is CSVESGRSVSYNEQFF.

The table lists this clonotype with a count of one. Relative to the germline gene, one junction end is altered; a read error may explain this. The chain employs TRBV15 and TRBJ2-2, with unresolved D. CDR3 length equals 16 residues. Germline CDR1 reads LNHNV; CDR2 reads YYDKDF (reference sequence). The CDR3 sequence is CVTSRVSNANTGELFF. The DNA for the CDR3 is TGTGTCACCAGCAGAGTAAGCAACGCGAACACCGGGGAGCTGTTTTTT.

This clonotype has ten or more counts. CDR3 DNA: TGTGCCAGCAGCCAAGGGATCACTAGCACAGATACGCAGTATTTT. It codes for CASSQGITSTDTQYF. V is TRBV14 and J is TRBJ2-3, with D hard to call. Germline V CDR1 and CDR2: SGHDN, FVKESK. The CDR3 spans 15 residues. Trimming took 1 base from V and 0 from J, leaving 8 bases between them.

Comment on this clonotype: This may be a read error: a much more frequent sequence differs by one nucleotide. CDR3 residues: CATSAGGRDQPQHF. The CDR3 DNA sequence: TGTGCCACCAGTGCAGGCGGCAGGGACCAGCCCCAGCATTTT. V and J are TRBV24-1 and TRBJ1-5; D is possibly TRBD1 (5 bases). The CDR3 is 14 residues long. Germline V gene data show CDR1 as KGHDR and CDR2 as SFDVKD. The V gene lost 5 bases and the J gene lost 7 bases, with 14 bases spanning the gap.

The table lists this clonotype with many counts. The chain has TRBV20-1 and TRBJ2-1; 8 bases align to TRBD2. Germline lookup yields CDR1 DFQATT and CDR2 SNEGSKA (reference sequence). The CDR3 loop spans 16 amino acids. J lost 3 bases, V lost 0 bases, and 7 bases had no gene match. CDR3 DNA: TGCAGTGCTAGAGATCCCAGCGGGGGCCACTACAATGAGCAGTTCTTC. This encodes CSARDPSGGHYNEQFF.

This clonotype was recorded many times. V is TRBV7-2 and J is TRBJ2-4; 9 nucleotides align to TRBD2. The germline V gene has CDR1 SGHTA and CDR2 FQGNSA. The CDR3 is 16 amino acids. The ends lost 3 bases at V and 7 bases at J; junction bases unmatched: 10. CDR3 residues: CASSFVVAGAQNIQYF. Here the CDR3 DNA reads TGTGCCAGCAGCTTCGTGGTAGCGGGAGCTCAGAACATTCAGTACTTC.

This clonotype was picked up many times. CDR3 loop: CASSPRRGQRGNGYTF. The CDR3 DNA reads TGTGCCAGCAGCCCCCGGAGAGGACAGCGGGGGAATGGCTACACCTTC. This chain uses TRBV12-3 or TRBV12-4 with TRBJ1-2; D is perhaps TRBD1 (6 bases). V gave up 6 bases and J gave up 6 bases, with 23 bases separating them. CDR3 length: 16 residues.

As regards this clonotype: A read error may be the cause here, since a much bigger clone is one base away. The rearrangement links TRBV6-2 or TRBV6-3 to TRBJ2-1, with TRBD2 matching 9 bases. The CDR3 sequence is 15 residues long. V was clipped by 7 bases and J by 8 bases; unmatched bases: 12. Germline CDR1 is MNHEY and CDR2 is SVGEGT. Written as DNA, the CDR3 is TGTGCCAGCAACCGGACCGGGACTAGCTTCGATGAGCAGTTCTTC. Encoded protein: CASNRTGTSFDEQFF.

V usage is TRBV7-2 and J usage is TRBJ2-3; D not resolved. Per the germline V gene, CDR1 is SGHTA and CDR2 is FQGNSA. The length of the CDR3 is 13 residues. With 1 base removed from V and 4 bases from J, the gap between germline ends came to 6 bases. Here the CDR3 reads CASSLVYADTQYF. DNA for the CDR3: TGTGCCAGCAGCTTAGTATACGCAGATACGCAGTATTTT.

This clonotype was detected a few times. V gene TRBV3-1 combines with J gene TRBJ1-2, with a possible D match to TRBD1 (6 bases). Germline lookup yields CDR1 LGHDT and CDR2 YNNKEL (reference sequence). The CDR3 extends over 14 amino acids. V dropped 0 bases and J dropped 3 bases, with 8 bases sitting between them. The CDR3 here is CASSQEGGHYGYTF. The DNA for the CDR3 is TGTGCCAGCAGCCAAGAAGGGGGACACTATGGCTACACCTTC.

The CDR3 is CSAGIRPRDAQYF. For the CDR3, the DNA is TGCAGTGCTGGAATCCGACCGCGGGATGCGCAGTATTTT. This chain connects TRBV20-1 to TRBJ2-3; a weak D match, TRBD2 (6 bases). Trimming left V 5 bases short and J 10 bases short, with 19 bases between. Germline-derived CDR1 and CDR2 are DFQATT and SNEGSKA (reference sequence). The CDR3 length is 13 residues.

On this clonotype: A much larger clone differs by one base, so this may be a read error. Here the CDR3 DNA reads TGTGCCAGCAGCGTGAGCGGACGCAATGAGCAGTACTTC. Its translation: CASSVSGRNEQYF. This chain links TRBV9 with TRBJ2-7; possible D gene TRBD2, 5 bases. The germline V gene encodes CDR1 SGDLS and CDR2 YYNGEE. Between the trimmed V and J ends, which lost 2 bases and 7 bases, there was a span of 13 bases. CDR3 length: 13 residues.

The chain employs TRBV6-1 and TRBJ2-1; possible D gene TRBD2, 5 bases. This CDR3 comprises 13 residues. CDR1 and CDR2 (germline): MNHNS, SASEGT. Trimming removed 7 bases at V and 9 bases at J, with 16 bases between. CDR3 nucleotide sequence: TGTGCCAGCAACGGGATCTTAGGCAGTGAGCAGTTCTTC. This translates into CASNGILGSEQFF.

This clonotype turned up a few times. A much larger clone lies a single base off, so this may be a read error. The chain is built from TRBV29-1 and TRBJ2-3, with D tentatively TRBD1 (5 bases). The CDR3 is 12 amino acids. The germline CDR1 and CDR2 sequences are SQVTM and ANQGSEA. The CDR3 reads CGGSTGTDTQYF. The CDR3, as DNA: TGCGGCGGTTCGACAGGCACAGATACGCAGTATTTT.

This clonotype has at least ten counts. The V call is TRBV5-1, the J call TRBJ1-6; TRBD1 matches at 7 bases. The length of the CDR3 is 15 residues. The germline CDR1 and CDR2 sequences are SGHRS and YFSETQ. V trimming: 0 bases; J trimming: 6 bases; junction bases outside the gene matches: 3. The CDR3 here is CASSLGTGSNSPLHF. DNA for the CDR3: TGCGCCAGCAGCTTGGGGACAGGCAGTAATTCACCCCTCCACTTT.

This clonotype occurred once. The chain employs TRBV15 and TRBJ2-5; TRBD2 matches at 8 bases. V was clipped by 6 bases and J by 1 base; unmatched bases: 4. CDR1 is LNHNV, CDR2 YYDKDF, per germline (reference sequence). CDR3 length: 14 residues. CDR3 amino acids: CATRGGGIQETQYF. In DNA, the CDR3 is TGTGCCACCAGGGGCGGGGGGATCCAAGAGACCCAGTACTTC.

This clonotype was recorded only once. This chain links TRBV6-1 with TRBJ2-5, with 14 bases identical to TRBD2. The CDR3 runs to 16 residues. CDR1 is MNHNS, CDR2 SASEGT, per germline. The ends lost 4 bases at V and 8 bases at J; junction bases unmatched: 9. CDR3 nucleotide sequence: TGTGCCAGCAGTGTGCGGACTAGCGGGGGGAGTCAAACCCAGTACTTC. Translated: CASSVRTSGGSQTQYF.

The chain combines TRBV5-1 with TRBJ2-3, with TRBD1 matching 9 bases. Germline V gives CDR1 SGHRS, CDR2 YFSETQ. This CDR3 contains 18 residues. V dropped 3 bases and J dropped 1; count of bases not matched to a gene: 12. The CDR3 DNA reads as TGCGCCAGCAGCTCCTACAGGGGGCCTGGCGGAGGCACAGATACGCAGTATTTT. Amino acid sequence: CASSSYRGPGGGTDTQYF. The full variable domain, its missing parts supplied by reference TRBV5-1 and TRBJ2-3, is KAGVTQTPRYLIKTRGQQVTLSCSPISGHRSVSWYQQTPGQGLQFLFEYFSETQRNKGNFPGRFSGRQFSNSRSEMNVSTLELGDSALYLCASSSYRGPGGGTDTQYFGPGTRLTVL.

Many counts were recorded for this clonotype. The V gene is TRBV12-3 or TRBV12-4, the J gene TRBJ1-1; the D gene is possibly TRBD1 (5 bases). The CDR3 totals 14 residues. V gave up 7 bases and J gave up 11 bases, with 23 bases separating them. The CDR3: CASTLAAQAQAAFF. CDR3 DNA: TGTGCCAGCACCCTAGCGGCACAGGCCCAGGCGGCTTTCTTT.

The V and J genes are TRBV12-3 or TRBV12-4 and TRBJ1-1, with D perhaps matching TRBD1 (6 bases). The CDR3 extends over 14 amino acids. V shed 6 bases and J shed 6 bases, with 17 bases lying between them. The CDR3 DNA sequence: TGTGCCAGCAGAAAAACAGGGTTCCTCCCTGAAGCTTTCTTT. This sequence encodes CASRKTGFLPEAFF.

This clonotype was detected ten times or more. The J gene is TRBJ1-2, the V gene TRBV12-3 or TRBV12-4; D is perhaps TRBD1 (6 bases). V dropped 5 bases and J dropped 1 base, with 8 bases sitting between them. CDR3 size: 13 residues. The CDR3 DNA reads as TGTGCCAGCAGTGGACAGCTTAACTATGGCTACACCTTC. It translates to CASSGQLNYGYTF.

This clonotype appeared many times. J is TRBJ2-3 and V is TRBV20-1, with 11 nucleotides matching TRBD2. The length of the CDR3 is 15 residues. Trimming removed 7 bases from V and 4 bases from J; junction bases left unmatched: 10. Germline CDR1 is DFQATT and CDR2 is SNEGSKA (reference sequence). The DNA of the CDR3 is TGCAGTGGGTCTCCACTAGCGGGAGTTCCAGATACGCAGTATTTT. Translation: CSGSPLAGVPDTQYF.

This clonotype occurred many times. The genes are TRBV2 and TRBJ2-1; no clear D. The ends were cut back, 7 bases at V and 9 bases at J, with 10 bases in the middle. The CDR3 extends over 11 amino acids. Germline values: CDR1 SNHLY, CDR2 FYNNEI. Written as DNA, the CDR3 is TGTGCCAGCAACCCTCGGAGTGAGCAGTTCTTC. It codes for CASNPRSEQFF.

This rearrangement joins TRBV18 to TRBJ1-1, with D possibly TRBD1 on 5 matching bases. V lost 6 bases and J lost 4, with 18 bases in between. The V gene's germline CDR1 is KGHSH and CDR2 LQKENI. This CDR3 contains 15 residues. Written as DNA, the CDR3 is TGTGCCAGCTCTCAAAACGGGGGTGAAGGCACTGAAGCTTTCTTT. This codes for CASSQNGGEGTEAFF.